This is a list of T cell receptor beta chains from one sample in a study of blood T cell repertoires in COVID-19. Sequenced by immunoSEQ multiplex PCR; TCRdb stores in-frame clones only, minus some. The sample gives roughly 150,000 clones, about 85% of which show up once; around 8.4% is in the top ten. Sequencing was carried out using peripheral blood. The receptor set was obtained from a woman aged 80 or over with COVID-19, enrolled during active disease. The CDR3 runs from the conserved cysteine through the conserved F or W. D genes are given only for firm matches. The size field is filled for only some rows; it gives once, few, many or a size class.

clone size: .; V gene: TRBV13; CDR3 length: 16; D gene: TRBD1; J gene: TRBJ1-2; CDR3 protein: CASSLELGTGEYGYTF; CDR3 DNA: TGTGCCAGCAGCTTGGAGCTGGGGACAGGGGAGTATGGCTACACCTTC
clone size: .; V gene: TRBV7-9; CDR3 length: 15; D gene: TRBD2; J gene: TRBJ2-7; CDR3 protein: CASSASGRTLTEQYF; CDR3 DNA: TGTGCCAGCAGCGCTAGCGGGAGGACCCTGACCGAGCAGTACTTC
clone size: .; V gene: TRBV4-1; CDR3 length: 15; D gene: TRBD1; J gene: TRBJ1-5; CDR3 protein: CASSPRTGGYGPQHF; CDR3 DNA: TGCGCCAGCAGCCCTCGGACAGGGGGCTATGGGCCCCAGCATTTT
clone size: .; V gene: TRBV3-1/TRBV3-2; CDR3 length: 15; D gene: TRBD1; J gene: TRBJ2-1; CDR3 protein: CASSRGQGTGNEQFF; CDR3 DNA: TGTGCCAGCAGCCGGGGACAGGGGACGGGCAATGAGCAGTTCTTC
clone size: .; V gene: TRBV10-1; CDR3 length: 11; D gene: .; J gene: TRBJ1-1; CDR3 protein: CASSLDSEAFF; CDR3 DNA: TGCGCCAGCAGTTTGGACAGTGAAGCTTTCTTT
clone size: once; V gene: TRBV7-2; CDR3 length: 15; D gene: TRBD2; J gene: TRBJ2-2; CDR3 protein: CASSFLAGAGGELFF; CDR3 DNA: TGTGCCAGCAGCTTCCTAGCGGGAGCTGGCGGGGAGCTGTTTTTT
clone size: few; V gene: TRBV19; CDR3 length: 14; D gene: TRBD1; J gene: TRBJ1-5; CDR3 protein: CASGRGQGTQPQHF; CDR3 DNA: TGTGCCTCCGGCCGGGGACAGGGCACTCAGCCCCAGCATTTT
clone size: .; V gene: TRBV3-1/TRBV3-2; CDR3 length: 13; D gene: .; J gene: TRBJ1-5; CDR3 protein: CASSHTADQPQHF; CDR3 DNA: TGTGCCAGCAGCCACACCGCGGATCAGCCCCAGCATTTT
clone size: .; V gene: TRBV28; CDR3 length: 16; D gene: .; J gene: TRBJ2-2; CDR3 protein: CASRTGRVANTGELFF; CDR3 DNA: TGTGCCAGCAGGACTGGAAGAGTGGCGAACACCGGGGAGCTGTTTTTT
clone size: .; V gene: TRBV7-9; CDR3 length: 17; D gene: TRBD1; J gene: TRBJ1-3; CDR3 protein: CASSPGGKTGAGNTIYF; CDR3 DNA: TGTGCCAGCAGCCCCGGAGGGAAGACAGGGGCTGGAAACACCATATATTTT
clone size: .; V gene: TRBV9; CDR3 length: 15; D gene: TRBD1; J gene: TRBJ1-6; CDR3 protein: CASSDGQDYNSPLHF; CDR3 DNA: TGTGCCAGCAGCGACGGACAGGACTATAATTCACCCCTCCACTTT
clone size: .; V gene: TRBV7-8; CDR3 length: 14; D gene: .; J gene: TRBJ1-6; CDR3 protein: CASSPMGSNSPLHF; CDR3 DNA: TGTGCCAGCAGCCCCATGGGCTCGAATTCACCCCTCCACTTT
clone size: .; V gene: TRBV2; CDR3 length: 14; D gene: TRBD2; J gene: TRBJ2-3; CDR3 protein: CASGLAGGSDTQYF; CDR3 DNA: TGTGCCAGCGGACTAGCGGGAGGATCGGATACGCAGTATTTT
clone size: .; V gene: TRBV29-1; CDR3 length: 12; D gene: .; J gene: TRBJ1-1; CDR3 protein: CSVRGSGAEAFF; CDR3 DNA: TGTAGTGTGCGGGGTAGCGGAGCTGAAGCTTTCTTT
clone size: once; V gene: TRBV18; CDR3 length: 14; D gene: .; J gene: TRBJ2-3; CDR3 protein: CASSPDRLTDTQYF; CDR3 DNA: TGTGCCAGCTCACCAGACAGACTCACAGATACGCAGTATTTT
clone size: .; V gene: TRBV6-5; CDR3 length: 15; D gene: .; J gene: TRBJ1-4; CDR3 protein: CASRPGTTTNEKLFF; CDR3 DNA: TGTGCCAGCAGGCCCGGGACAACAACTAATGAAAAACTGTTTTTT
clone size: .; V gene: TRBV7-6; CDR3 length: 15; D gene: TRBD2; J gene: TRBJ2-5; CDR3 protein: CASSLVGEGKETQYF; CDR3 DNA: TGTGCCAGCAGCTTAGTGGGGGAGGGGAAAGAGACCCAGTACTTC
clone size: .; V gene: TRBV7-7; CDR3 length: 13; D gene: .; J gene: TRBJ2-7; CDR3 protein: CASSLEISGEQYF; CDR3 DNA: TGTGCTAGCAGCTTGGAGATTAGCGGCGAGCAGTACTTC
clone size: .; V gene: TRBV19; CDR3 length: 13; D gene: .; J gene: TRBJ2-3; CDR3 protein: CASSIVSRDTQYF; CDR3 DNA: TGTGCCAGTAGTATAGTTTCCAGAGATACGCAGTATTTT
clone size: .; V gene: TRBV5-1; CDR3 length: 14; D gene: .; J gene: TRBJ1-1; CDR3 protein: CASSLAGRASEAFF; CDR3 DNA: TGCGCCAGCAGCTTGGCGGGCAGGGCCTCTGAAGCTTTCTTT
clone size: .; V gene: TRBV7-8; CDR3 length: 14; D gene: TRBD2; J gene: TRBJ2-7; CDR3 protein: CASSYLAGPYEQYF; CDR3 DNA: TGTGCCAGCAGTTACCTAGCGGGACCCTACGAGCAGTACTTC
clone size: .; V gene: TRBV6-1; CDR3 length: 17; D gene: .; J gene: TRBJ1-3; CDR3 protein: CASSANLLLSSGNTIYF; CDR3 DNA: TGTGCCAGCAGTGCCAACTTACTCCTGAGCTCTGGAAACACCATATATTTT
clone size: .; V gene: TRBV12-3/TRBV12-4; CDR3 length: 13; D gene: TRBD1; J gene: TRBJ1-1; CDR3 protein: CASSPTDRVWAFF; CDR3 DNA: TGTGCCAGCAGTCCTACGGACAGGGTGTGGGCTTTCTTT
clone size: .; V gene: TRBV28; CDR3 length: 14; D gene: TRBD2; J gene: TRBJ2-3; CDR3 protein: CASMSRAGADTQYF; CDR3 DNA: TGTGCCAGCATGTCGAGGGCGGGAGCAGATACGCAGTATTTT
clone size: .; V gene: TRBV10-2; CDR3 length: 14; D gene: .; J gene: TRBJ1-4; CDR3 protein: CASRAGTGREKLFF; CDR3 DNA: TGCGCCAGCAGGGCCGGAACAGGGCGGGAAAAACTGTTTTTT
clone size: once; V gene: TRBV5-1; CDR3 length: 18; D gene: TRBD2; J gene: TRBJ2-3; CDR3 protein: CASSLAGTSGRATDTQYF; CDR3 DNA: TGCGCCAGCAGCTTGGCCGGGACTAGCGGGAGGGCCACGGATACGCAGTATTTT
clone size: .; V gene: TRBV18; CDR3 length: 15; D gene: TRBD1; J gene: TRBJ1-1; CDR3 protein: CASSPGLQGGPEAFF; CDR3 DNA: TGTGCCAGCTCACCTGGGTTACAGGGGGGACCTGAAGCTTTCTTT
clone size: .; V gene: TRBV5-1; CDR3 length: 16; D gene: TRBD1; J gene: TRBJ2-2; CDR3 protein: CASSPRTGGNTGELFF; CDR3 DNA: TGCGCCAGCAGCCCCCGGACAGGGGGGAACACCGGGGAGCTGTTTTTT
clone size: .; V gene: TRBV24-1; CDR3 length: 15; D gene: .; J gene: TRBJ2-3; CDR3 protein: CATSDFGPSTDTQYF; CDR3 DNA: TGTGCCACCAGTGATTTTGGGCCCTCCACAGATACGCAGTATTTT
clone size: .; V gene: TRBV3-1/TRBV3-2; CDR3 length: 15; D gene: .; J gene: TRBJ2-7; CDR3 protein: CASSQGGTPSYEQYF; CDR3 DNA: TGTGCCAGCAGCCAGGGGGGAACTCCCTCCTACGAGCAGTACTTC
clone size: .; V gene: TRBV19; CDR3 length: 17; D gene: .; J gene: TRBJ1-6; CDR3 protein: CASSKAGRGSYNSPLHF; CDR3 DNA: TGTGCCAGTAGTAAGGCCGGGCGGGGCTCCTATAATTCACCCCTCCACTTT
clone size: once; V gene: TRBV5-1; CDR3 length: 15; D gene: TRBD2; J gene: TRBJ2-2; CDR3 protein: CASGLAGGNTGELFF; CDR3 DNA: TGCGCCAGCGGTCTAGCGGGGGGAAACACCGGGGAGCTGTTTTTT
clone size: .; V gene: TRBV7-8; CDR3 length: 14; D gene: TRBD2; J gene: TRBJ2-1; CDR3 protein: CASSLAGGWNEQFF; CDR3 DNA: TGTGCCAGCAGCTTAGCGGGAGGGTGGAATGAGCAGTTCTTC
clone size: .; V gene: TRBV6-5; CDR3 length: 13; D gene: .; J gene: TRBJ1-2; CDR3 protein: CASSYGQGLGYTF; CDR3 DNA: TGTGCCAGCAGTTACGGGCAGGGCCTCGGCTACACCTTC
clone size: .; V gene: TRBV4-1; CDR3 length: 16; D gene: TRBD1; J gene: TRBJ1-6; CDR3 protein: CASSQEGQGAGSPLHF; CDR3 DNA: TGCGCCAGCAGCCAAGAGGGACAGGGAGCGGGTTCACCCCTCCACTTT
clone size: .; V gene: TRBV4-1; CDR3 length: 13; D gene: .; J gene: TRBJ1-1; CDR3 protein: CASSQGRTAEAFF; CDR3 DNA: TGCGCCAGCAGCCAAGGCCGGACAGCTGAAGCTTTCTTT
clone size: .; V gene: TRBV5-5; CDR3 length: 15; D gene: TRBD1; J gene: TRBJ1-3; CDR3 protein: CASSWGQGWGNTIYF; CDR3 DNA: TGTGCCAGCAGCTGGGGACAGGGGTGGGGAAACACCATATATTTT
clone size: .; V gene: TRBV19; CDR3 length: 14; D gene: TRBD2; J gene: TRBJ2-1; CDR3 protein: CASGGLDTYNEQFF; CDR3 DNA: TGTGCCAGTGGGGGACTAGATACCTACAATGAGCAGTTCTTC
clone size: .; V gene: TRBV9; CDR3 length: 14; D gene: .; J gene: TRBJ2-5; CDR3 protein: CASSSWAGKETQYF; CDR3 DNA: TGTGCCAGCAGCTCGTGGGCAGGCAAAGAGACCCAGTACTTC
clone size: .; V gene: TRBV5-1; CDR3 length: 16; D gene: TRBD1; J gene: TRBJ2-1; CDR3 protein: CASSPLVGTADNEQFF; CDR3 DNA: TGCGCCAGCAGCCCACTAGTAGGGACAGCCGACAATGAGCAGTTCTTC
clone size: .; V gene: TRBV6-5; CDR3 length: 13; D gene: .; J gene: TRBJ1-2; CDR3 protein: CASTRAGSYGYTF; CDR3 DNA: TGTGCCAGCACGAGAGCGGGCTCTTATGGCTACACCTTC
clone size: few; V gene: TRBV3-1/TRBV3-2; CDR3 length: 15; D gene: TRBD1; J gene: TRBJ2-3; CDR3 protein: CASSQRTGALDTQYF; CDR3 DNA: TGTGCCAGCAGCCAGAGGACAGGGGCCCTAGATACGCAGTATTTT
clone size: .; V gene: TRBV27; CDR3 length: 16; D gene: .; J gene: TRBJ1-2; CDR3 protein: CASSLFHTSGLYGYTF; CDR3 DNA: TGTGCCAGCAGTTTATTTCACACCTCAGGGCTCTATGGCTACACCTTC
clone size: .; V gene: TRBV12-1; CDR3 length: 15; D gene: .; J gene: TRBJ2-7; CDR3 protein: CASSFKQTFSYEQYF; CDR3 DNA: TGTGCCAGCAGCTTTAAACAGACCTTCTCCTACGAGCAGTACTTC
clone size: .; V gene: TRBV18; CDR3 length: 15; D gene: .; J gene: TRBJ1-1; CDR3 protein: CASSPTTGMNTEAFF; CDR3 DNA: TGTGCCAGCTCACCTACGACGGGGATGAACACTGAAGCTTTCTTT
clone size: .; V gene: TRBV4-2; CDR3 length: 20; D gene: .; J gene: TRBJ1-5; CDR3 protein: CASNYGGDKPPSTTDQPQHF; CDR3 DNA: TGTGCCAGCAATTACGGGGGGGACAAACCCCCCTCCACCACCGATCAGCCCCAGCATTTT
clone size: .; V gene: TRBV15; CDR3 length: 17; D gene: TRBD2; J gene: TRBJ2-7; CDR3 protein: CATSRASGLAGTYEQYF; CDR3 DNA: TGTGCCACCAGCAGGGCCTCAGGACTAGCGGGAACCTACGAGCAGTACTTC
clone size: .; V gene: TRBV12-5; CDR3 length: 13; D gene: TRBD1; J gene: TRBJ1-1; CDR3 protein: CASGLTGQGKAFF; CDR3 DNA: TGTGCTAGTGGTTTGACGGGACAGGGCAAAGCTTTCTTT
clone size: .; V gene: TRBV15; CDR3 length: 14; D gene: TRBD1; J gene: TRBJ1-2; CDR3 protein: CATSIGQGGYGYTF; CDR3 DNA: TGTGCCACCAGCATTGGACAGGGAGGCTATGGCTACACCTTC
clone size: .; V gene: TRBV7-9; CDR3 length: 15; D gene: TRBD1; J gene: TRBJ2-2; CDR3 protein: CASSLGDRNTGELFF; CDR3 DNA: TGTGCCAGCAGCTTAGGGGACAGGAATACCGGGGAGCTGTTTTTT
clone size: .; V gene: TRBV15; CDR3 length: 14; D gene: .; J gene: TRBJ1-4; CDR3 protein: CATSRGPHNEKLFF; CDR3 DNA: TGTGCCACCAGCAGAGGGCCTCACAATGAAAAACTGTTTTTT
clone size: .; V gene: TRBV2; CDR3 length: 13; D gene: TRBD1; J gene: TRBJ1-1; CDR3 protein: CASTAGGGREAFF; CDR3 DNA: TGTGCCAGCACGGCAGGGGGCGGCCGTGAAGCTTTCTTT
clone size: few; V gene: TRBV4-1; CDR3 length: 15; D gene: TRBD1; J gene: TRBJ2-5; CDR3 protein: CASSHPGQGRETQYF; CDR3 DNA: TGCGCCAGCAGCCACCCCGGACAGGGGAGAGAGACCCAGTACTTC
clone size: .; V gene: TRBV7-2; CDR3 length: 13; D gene: .; J gene: TRBJ1-5; CDR3 protein: CASSLRRNQPQHF; CDR3 DNA: TGTGCCAGCAGCCTGAGGAGAAATCAGCCCCAGCATTTT
clone size: .; V gene: TRBV6-5; CDR3 length: 13; D gene: TRBD1; J gene: TRBJ2-2; CDR3 protein: CASRQGRGGELFF; CDR3 DNA: TGTGCCAGCAGACAGGGGCGCGGCGGGGAGCTGTTTTTT
clone size: .; V gene: TRBV7-9; CDR3 length: 15; D gene: .; J gene: TRBJ1-1; CDR3 protein: CASSLEGGQGTEAFF; CDR3 DNA: TGTGCCAGCAGCTTAGAAGGAGGTCAAGGCACTGAAGCTTTCTTT
clone size: .; V gene: TRBV19; CDR3 length: 14; D gene: .; J gene: TRBJ1-6; CDR3 protein: CASSRRQENSPLHF; CDR3 DNA: TGTGCCAGTAGTAGAAGACAGGAGAATTCACCCCTCCACTTT
clone size: .; V gene: TRBV5-1; CDR3 length: 15; D gene: .; J gene: TRBJ2-2; CDR3 protein: CASSFTGVNTGELFF; CDR3 DNA: TGCGCCAGCAGCTTCACAGGAGTTAACACCGGGGAGCTGTTTTTT
clone size: once; V gene: TRBV5-5; CDR3 length: 15; D gene: TRBD2; J gene: TRBJ2-7; CDR3 protein: CASTQSGTSGYEQYF; CDR3 DNA: TGTGCCAGCACCCAATCCGGGACTAGCGGTTACGAGCAGTACTTC